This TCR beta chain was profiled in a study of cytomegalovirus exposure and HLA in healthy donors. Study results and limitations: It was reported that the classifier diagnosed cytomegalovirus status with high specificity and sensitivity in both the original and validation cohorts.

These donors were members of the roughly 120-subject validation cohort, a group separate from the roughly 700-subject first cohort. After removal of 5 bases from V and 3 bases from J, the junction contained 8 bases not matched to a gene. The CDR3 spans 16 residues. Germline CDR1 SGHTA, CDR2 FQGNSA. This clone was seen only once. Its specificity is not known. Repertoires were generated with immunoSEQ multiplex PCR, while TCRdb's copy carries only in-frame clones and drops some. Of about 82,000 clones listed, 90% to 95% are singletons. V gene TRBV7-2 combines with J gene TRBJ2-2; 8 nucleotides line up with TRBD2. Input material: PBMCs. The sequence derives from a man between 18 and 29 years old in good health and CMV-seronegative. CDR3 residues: CASSTERGLYTGELFF. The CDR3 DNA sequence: TGTGCCAGCAGCACTGAGCGGGGGCTATACACCGGGGAGCTGTTTTTT.